The 11 T cell receptor beta chains below all came from one sample that was sequenced in a study of T cell changes during pregnancy in multiple sclerosis. The table came from immunoSEQ multiplex PCR; TCRdb's copy has only in-frame clones and leaves some out. Counted here are over 50,000 clones, around nine tenths occurring once; the ten biggest clones make up approximately 5%. The material sequenced was peripheral blood from another person, used as feeder cells. The receptors originated from a human donor whose cells served as feeder cells for cultures in a pregnancy study.

J is TRBJ2-7 and V is TRBV7-2; D may be TRBD1 (5 bases). This CDR3 region has 16 residues. Trimming left V 6 bases short and J 2 bases short, with 20 bases between. CDR1 and CDR2 from the germline V gene are SGHTA and FQGNSA. CDR3 residues: CASSLYPGREPYEQYF. The CDR3, as DNA: TGTGCCAGCAGTCTTTATCCAGGCAGGGAACCCTACGAGCAGTACTTC. The full variable domain, rest sourced from reference TRBV7-2 and TRBJ2-7, is GAGVSQSPSNKVTEKGKDVELRCDPISGHTALYWYRQSLGQGLEFLIYFQGNSAPDKSGLPSDRFSAERTGGSVSTLTIQRTQQEDSAVYLCASSLYPGREPYEQYFGPGTRLTVT.

The chain couples TRBV5-6 to TRBJ2-3; the match to TRBD1 covers 8 bases. Germline assignment: CDR1 SGHDT and CDR2 YYEEEE. This CDR3 is built from 15 residues. Germline trimming cut 1 base from V and 6 bases from J; bases unmatched to any gene: 7. CDR3: CASSLRAGGGDTQYF. The CDR3 nucleotides are TGTGCCAGCAGCTTGAGGGCAGGGGGCGGCGATACGCAGTATTTT.

This clone was seen just once. V gene TRBV28 combines with J gene TRBJ1-3; TRBD1 is a possible D gene (5 bases). CDR1 is MDHEN, CDR2 SYDVKM, per germline. Deletions cut 3 bases from V and 4 bases from J, with 16 bases between. This CDR3 spans 16 amino acids. The CDR3 is CASSFYPGFSGNTIYF. The CDR3 DNA is TGTGCCAGCAGTTTTTATCCAGGGTTTTCCGGAAACACCATATATTTT.

The chain uses TRBV7-9 and TRBJ1-3; no firm D call. V lost 5 bases to trimming and J lost 4 bases, with 15 bases between them. Germline CDR1 SEHNR, CDR2 FQNEAQ (reference sequence). The CDR3 totals 15 residues. CDR3 nucleotides: TGTGCCAGCAGCCCCCCCGGGAACCCCGGAAACACCATATATTTT. Its translation: CASSPPGNPGNTIYF.

The chain employs TRBV6-6 and TRBJ1-2; D uncertain. The V end lost 5 bases, the J end lost 4 bases, and 8 bases lay between the germline ends. Germline V CDR1 and CDR2: MNHNY, SVGAGI (reference sequence). The CDR3 sequence is 12 residues long. DNA of the CDR3: TGTGCCAGCAGTACCCGACTCTATGGCTACACCTTC. Protein sequence: CASSTRLYGYTF.

This chain uses TRBV9 with TRBJ1-4, with D possibly being TRBD1 (5 bases). Germline CDR1 is SGDLS and CDR2 is YYNGEE. Trimming left V 0 bases short and J 0 bases short, with 9 bases between. There are 16 residues in the CDR3. DNA of the CDR3: TGTGCCAGCAGCGTAGCCGGGGGGGCAACTAATGAAAAACTGTTTTTT. This gives the protein CASSVAGGATNEKLFF.

This sequence joins TRBV9 and TRBJ1-1, with a weak D call TRBD1 (5 bases). This CDR3 is 14 amino acids long. Germline V CDR1 and CDR2: SGDLS, YYNGEE. Trimming took 4 bases from V and 2 from J, leaving 12 bases between them. The CDR3 DNA reads TGTGCCAGCAGCCCCCGGGGGACTAACACTGAAGCTTTCTTT. Residues: CASSPRGTNTEAFF.

The V and J genes are TRBV19 and TRBJ2-1, with 9 bases aligning to TRBD1. The CDR3 spans 13 residues. Germline V lookup: CDR1 LNHDA, CDR2 SQIVND (reference sequence). The trim removed 4 bases at V and 10 bases at J, leaving 5 bases unmatched. The CDR3 nucleotides are TGTGCCAGTAGTAAACAGGGGGCGAGCGAGCAGTTCTTC. Protein: CASSKQGASEQFF. Filled out from reference TRBV19 and TRBJ2-1, the complete variable domain reads DGGITQSPKYLFRKEGQNVTLSCEQNLNHDAMYWYRQDPGQGLRLIYYSQIVNDFQKGDIAEGYSVSREKKESFPLTVTSAQKNPTAFYLCASSKQGASEQFFGPGTRLTVL.

This clone was observed a single time. This chain joins TRBV6-5 and TRBJ2-1, with TRBD2 identical over 7 bases. This CDR3 contains 15 residues. Germline values: CDR1 MNHEY, CDR2 SVGAGI. V was clipped by 5 bases and J by 6 bases; unmatched bases: 10. The CDR3 reads CASSPWGGELNEQFF. The CDR3 bases are TGTGCCAGCAGTCCCTGGGGGGGAGAACTCAATGAGCAGTTCTTC.

The chain is built from TRBV6-1 and TRBJ2-7; D is undetermined. Between the trimmed V and J ends, which lost 7 bases and 3 bases, there was a span of 16 bases. This CDR3 has 14 residues. CDR1 is MNHNS, CDR2 SASEGT, per germline. In nucleotides, the CDR3 is TGTGCCAGCACCACGGCGAGATTAGGCTACGAGCAGTACTTC. It is translated as CASTTARLGYEQYF.

The rearrangement uses TRBV6-6 and TRBJ2-7, with unresolved D. The CDR3 is made up of 14 amino acids. Trimming cost V 6 bases and J 5 bases, with 17 bases left between them. Germline CDR1 MNHNY, CDR2 SVGAGI (reference sequence). Here the CDR3 DNA reads TGTGCCAGCAGCCCATTCGGGCCAGCGAACGAGCAGTACTTC. Translation: CASSPFGPANEQYF.